This T cell receptor beta chain is from a study of regulatory T cells in long-lasting Graves disease. CDR3-region Arm-PCR and iRepertoire HTBI primers produced the TCR beta libraries. In the source study's methods: The samples included approximately 62 TRBV and around 15 TRBJ segments. TCRdb used MiXCR to reprocess the multiplex PCR reads, holding one entry per CDR3 protein. TCRdb's processing, not the study's, gives the V and J calls here. The table records roughly 500,000 distinct CDR3 sequences, about 20% of them present only once. This CDR3 region has 11 residues. Germline values: CDR1 GTSNPN, CDR2 SVGIG (reference sequence). Trimming pared 5 bases from V and 10 bases from J, leaving 14 bases between. This sample's time point: persistent/refractory GD, antithyroid drugs over 5 years with positive TRAb. The authors made the TCR library using RNA they extracted from PBMCs. Study findings and constraints: There were preferences for TRBV28, TRBJ1-2 and TRBJ2-5 in persistent disease.

This clonotype has a handful of counts. Antigen specificity is unknown. The chain has TRBV30 and TRBJ1-1, with a weak D call TRBD1 (6 bases). The TCR originated in a female donor with Graves disease. Sequencing was performed on peripheral blood mononuclear cells (PBMCs), taken when the disease was refractory, from a patient treated with antithyroid drugs. CDR3 DNA: TGTGCCTGGGGGGGGCCACGGGGAGCTTTCTTT. The encoded protein is CAWGGPRGAFF.